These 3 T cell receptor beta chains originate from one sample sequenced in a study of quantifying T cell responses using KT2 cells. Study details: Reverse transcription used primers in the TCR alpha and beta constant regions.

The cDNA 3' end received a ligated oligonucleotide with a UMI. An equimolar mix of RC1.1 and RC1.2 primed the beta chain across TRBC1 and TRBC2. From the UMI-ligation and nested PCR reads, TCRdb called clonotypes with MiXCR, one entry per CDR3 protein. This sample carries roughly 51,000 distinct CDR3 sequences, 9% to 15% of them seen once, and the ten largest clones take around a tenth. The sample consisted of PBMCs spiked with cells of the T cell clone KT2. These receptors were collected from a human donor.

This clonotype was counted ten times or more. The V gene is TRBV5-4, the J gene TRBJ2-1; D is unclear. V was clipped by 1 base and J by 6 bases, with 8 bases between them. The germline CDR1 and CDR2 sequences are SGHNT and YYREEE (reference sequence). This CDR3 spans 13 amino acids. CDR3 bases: TGTGCCAGCAGCTTGAAATTCCCCAATGAGCAGTTCTTC. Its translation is CASSLKFPNEQFF.

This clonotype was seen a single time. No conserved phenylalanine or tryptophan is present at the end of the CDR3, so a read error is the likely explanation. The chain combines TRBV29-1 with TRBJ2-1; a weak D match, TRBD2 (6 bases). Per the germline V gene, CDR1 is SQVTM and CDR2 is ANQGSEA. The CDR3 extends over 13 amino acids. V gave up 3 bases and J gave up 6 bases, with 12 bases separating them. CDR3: CSVEEGRSNEQFI. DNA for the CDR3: TGCAGCGTTGAGGAGGGTCGATCCAATGAGCAGTTCATC.

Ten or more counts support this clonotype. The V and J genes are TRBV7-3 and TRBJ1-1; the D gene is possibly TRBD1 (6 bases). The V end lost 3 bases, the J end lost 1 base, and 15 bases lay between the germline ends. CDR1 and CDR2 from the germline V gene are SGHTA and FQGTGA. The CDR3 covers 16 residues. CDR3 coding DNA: TGTGCCAGCAGCTTCAACCGCGTACAGGGGAACACTGAAGCTTTCTTT. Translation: CASSFNRVQGNTEAFF.